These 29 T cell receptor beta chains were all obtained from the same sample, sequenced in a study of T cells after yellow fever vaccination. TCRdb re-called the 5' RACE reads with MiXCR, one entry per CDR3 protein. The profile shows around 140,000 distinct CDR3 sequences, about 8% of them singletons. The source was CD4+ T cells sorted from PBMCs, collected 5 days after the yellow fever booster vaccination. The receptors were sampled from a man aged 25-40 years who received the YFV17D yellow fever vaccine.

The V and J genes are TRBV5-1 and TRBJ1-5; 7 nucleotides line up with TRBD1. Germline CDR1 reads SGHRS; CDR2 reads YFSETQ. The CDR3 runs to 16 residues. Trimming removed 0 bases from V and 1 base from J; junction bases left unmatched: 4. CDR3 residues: CASSLGQGGSNQPQHF. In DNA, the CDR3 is TGCGCCAGCAGCTTGGGACAGGGAGGGAGCAATCAGCCCCAGCATTTT. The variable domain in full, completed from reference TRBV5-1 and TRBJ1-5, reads KAGVTQTPRYLIKTRGQQVTLSCSPISGHRSVSWYQQTPGQGLQFLFEYFSETQRNKGNFPGRFSGRQFSNSRSEMNVSTLELGDSALYLCASSLGQGGSNQPQHFGDGTRLSIL.

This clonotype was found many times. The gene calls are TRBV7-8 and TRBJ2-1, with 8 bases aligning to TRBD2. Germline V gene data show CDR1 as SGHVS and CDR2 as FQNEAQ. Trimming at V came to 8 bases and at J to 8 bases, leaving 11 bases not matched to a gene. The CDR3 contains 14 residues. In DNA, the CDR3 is TGTGCCAGCCGTGCTCGCGGGAGGTCCTATGAGCAGTTCTTC. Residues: CASRARGRSYEQFF.

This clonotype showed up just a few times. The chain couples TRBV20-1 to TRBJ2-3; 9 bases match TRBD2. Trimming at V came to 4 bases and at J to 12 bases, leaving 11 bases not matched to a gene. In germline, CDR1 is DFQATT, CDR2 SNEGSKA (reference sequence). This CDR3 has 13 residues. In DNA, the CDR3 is TGCAGTGCTACTAGCGGGATTCGGGTCCCCCAGTATTTT. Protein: CSATSGIRVPQYF.

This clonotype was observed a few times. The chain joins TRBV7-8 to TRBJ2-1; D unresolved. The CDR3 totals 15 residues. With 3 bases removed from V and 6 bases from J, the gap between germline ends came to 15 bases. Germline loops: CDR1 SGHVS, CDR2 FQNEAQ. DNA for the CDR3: TGTGCCAGCAGCTTGGATAAAAGTTTCGGCAATGAGCAGTTCTTC. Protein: CASSLDKSFGNEQFF.

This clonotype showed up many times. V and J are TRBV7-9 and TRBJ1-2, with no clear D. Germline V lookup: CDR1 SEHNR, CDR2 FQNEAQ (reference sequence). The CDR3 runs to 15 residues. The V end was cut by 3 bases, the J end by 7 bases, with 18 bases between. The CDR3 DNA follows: TGTGCCAGCAGCTTCGTCGAGGACCGAGGGAGTGGCTACACCTTC. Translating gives CASSFVEDRGSGYTF.

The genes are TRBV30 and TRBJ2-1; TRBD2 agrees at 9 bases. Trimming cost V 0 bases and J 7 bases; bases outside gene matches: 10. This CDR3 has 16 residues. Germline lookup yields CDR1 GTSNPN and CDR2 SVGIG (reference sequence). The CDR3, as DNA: TGTGCCTGGAGTGTAGGGTCTAGCGGGAAAAGTAATGAGCAGTTCTTC. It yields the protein CAWSVGSSGKSNEQFF. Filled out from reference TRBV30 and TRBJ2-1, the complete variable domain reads SQTIHQWPATLVQPVGSPLSLECTVEGTSNPNLYWYRQAAGRGLQLLFYSVGIGQISSEVPQNLSASRPQDRQFILSSKKLLLSDSGFYLCAWSVGSSGKSNEQFFGPGTRLTVL.

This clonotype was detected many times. CDR3 nucleotide sequence: TGCGCCAGCAGCCGAGCCACCCTGGGAGCCGGGGAGCTGTTTTTT. The encoded protein is CASSRATLGAGELFF. The chain is built from TRBV5-1 and TRBJ2-2; a weak D match, TRBD2 (5 bases). Trimming cost V 4 bases and J 6 bases, with 16 bases left between them. The CDR3 contains 15 residues. The germline gives CDR1 SGHRS, CDR2 YFSETQ.

The CDR3 region is CASKPQGTKETQYF. CDR3 bases: TGTGCCAGTAAGCCACAGGGGACTAAAGAGACCCAGTACTTC. The chain couples TRBV19 to TRBJ2-5; D is perhaps TRBD1 or TRBD2 (7 bases each). V was shortened by 7 bases and J by 3 bases, with 15 bases between the two germline ends. The CDR3 contains 14 residues. Germline V gene data show CDR1 as LNHDA and CDR2 as SQIVND (reference sequence).

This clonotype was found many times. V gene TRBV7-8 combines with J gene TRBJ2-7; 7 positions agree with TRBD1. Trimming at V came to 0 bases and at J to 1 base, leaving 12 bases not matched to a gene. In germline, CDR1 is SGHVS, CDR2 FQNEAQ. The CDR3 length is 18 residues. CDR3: CASSLAPISRTGSYEQYF. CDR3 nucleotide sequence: TGTGCCAGCAGCTTAGCGCCGATCTCCAGGACAGGTTCCTACGAGCAGTACTTC. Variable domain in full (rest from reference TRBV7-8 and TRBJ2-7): GAGVSQSPRYKVAKRGQDVALRCDPISGHVSLFWYQQALGQGPEFLTYFQNEAQLDKSGLPSDRFFAERPEGSVSTLKIQRTQQEDSAVYLCASSLAPISRTGSYEQYFGPGTRLTVT.

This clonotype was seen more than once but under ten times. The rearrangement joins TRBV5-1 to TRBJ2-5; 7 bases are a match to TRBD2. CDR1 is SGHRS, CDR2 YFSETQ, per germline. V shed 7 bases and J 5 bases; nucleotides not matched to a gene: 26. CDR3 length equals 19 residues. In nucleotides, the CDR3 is TGCGCCAGCTCCTCCGGTCGTTTTTGGAGGGAGGGCCGGTGGGAGACCCAGTACTTC. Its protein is CASSSGRFWREGRWETQYF. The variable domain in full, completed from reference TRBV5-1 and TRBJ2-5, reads KAGVTQTPRYLIKTRGQQVTLSCSPISGHRSVSWYQQTPGQGLQFLFEYFSETQRNKGNFPGRFSGRQFSNSRSEMNVSTLELGDSALYLCASSSGRFWREGRWETQYFGPGTRLLVL.

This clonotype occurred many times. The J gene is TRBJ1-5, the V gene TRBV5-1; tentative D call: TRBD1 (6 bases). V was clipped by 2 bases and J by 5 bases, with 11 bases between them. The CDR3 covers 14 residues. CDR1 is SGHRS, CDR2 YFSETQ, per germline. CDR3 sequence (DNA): TGCGCCAGCAGCTTATCGGGGGCGGATCAGCCCCAGCATTTT. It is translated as CASSLSGADQPQHF.

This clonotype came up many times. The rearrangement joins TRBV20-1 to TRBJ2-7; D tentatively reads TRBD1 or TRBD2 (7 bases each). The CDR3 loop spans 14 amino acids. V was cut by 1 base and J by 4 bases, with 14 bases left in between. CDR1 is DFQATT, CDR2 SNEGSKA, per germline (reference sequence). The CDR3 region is CSARGGGGQYEQYF. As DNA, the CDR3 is TGCAGTGCTAGAGGGGGAGGGGGCCAGTACGAGCAGTACTTC.

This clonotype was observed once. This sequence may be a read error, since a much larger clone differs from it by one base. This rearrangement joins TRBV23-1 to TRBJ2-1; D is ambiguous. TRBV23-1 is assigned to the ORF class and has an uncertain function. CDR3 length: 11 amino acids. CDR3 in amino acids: CTSSRWNEQFF. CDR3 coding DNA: TGCACCAGCAGTCGGTGGAATGAGCAGTTCTTC.

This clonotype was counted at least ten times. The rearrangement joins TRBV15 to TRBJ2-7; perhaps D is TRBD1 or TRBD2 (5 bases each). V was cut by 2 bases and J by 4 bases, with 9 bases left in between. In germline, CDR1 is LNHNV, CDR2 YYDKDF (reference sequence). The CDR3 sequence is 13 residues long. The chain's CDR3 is CATSRRGVYEQYF. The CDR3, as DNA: TGTGCCACCAGCAGACGAGGGGTTTACGAGCAGTACTTC.

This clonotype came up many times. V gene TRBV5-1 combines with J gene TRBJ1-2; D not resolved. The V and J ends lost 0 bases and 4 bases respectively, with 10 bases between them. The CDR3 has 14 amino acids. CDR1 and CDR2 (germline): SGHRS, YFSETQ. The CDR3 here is CASSLAGYGYGYTF. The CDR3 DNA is TGCGCCAGCAGCTTGGCCGGGTACGGCTATGGCTACACCTTC.

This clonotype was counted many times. CDR3 DNA: TGTGCCACCAGTGACCCAGTAGCGGGAGTTGGTAATGAGCAGTTCTTC. It is translated as CATSDPVAGVGNEQFF. The chain is built from TRBV24-1 and TRBJ2-1; 9 bases are shared with TRBD2. J lost 7 bases, V lost 4 bases, and 10 bases had no gene match. The CDR3 contains 16 residues. In germline, CDR1 is KGHDR, CDR2 SFDVKD.

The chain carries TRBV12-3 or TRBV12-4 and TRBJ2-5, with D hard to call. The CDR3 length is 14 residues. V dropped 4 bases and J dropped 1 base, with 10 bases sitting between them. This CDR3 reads CASSSQFFQETQYF. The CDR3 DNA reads TGTGCCAGCAGTTCTCAGTTTTTCCAAGAGACCCAGTACTTC.

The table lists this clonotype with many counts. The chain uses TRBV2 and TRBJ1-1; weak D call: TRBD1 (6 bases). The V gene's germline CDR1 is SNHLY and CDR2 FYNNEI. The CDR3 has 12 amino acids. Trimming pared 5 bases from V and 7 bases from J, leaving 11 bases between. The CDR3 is CASSTGTLEAFF. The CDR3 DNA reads TGTGCCAGCAGTACCGGGACACTTGAAGCTTTCTTT.

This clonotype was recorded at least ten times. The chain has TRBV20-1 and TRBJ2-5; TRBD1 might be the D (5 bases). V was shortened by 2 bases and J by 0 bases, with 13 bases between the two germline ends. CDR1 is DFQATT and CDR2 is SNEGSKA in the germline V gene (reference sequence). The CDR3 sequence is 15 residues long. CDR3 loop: CSARPNKGDQETQYF. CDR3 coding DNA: TGCAGTGCTAGACCGAATAAAGGGGACCAAGAGACCCAGTACTTC.

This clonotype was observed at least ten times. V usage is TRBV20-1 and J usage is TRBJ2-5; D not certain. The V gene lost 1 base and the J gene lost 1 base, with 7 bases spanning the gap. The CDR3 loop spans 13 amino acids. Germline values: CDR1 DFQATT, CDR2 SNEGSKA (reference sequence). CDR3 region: CSARVSVQETQYF. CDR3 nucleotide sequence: TGCAGTGCTAGAGTGTCGGTCCAAGAGACCCAGTACTTC.

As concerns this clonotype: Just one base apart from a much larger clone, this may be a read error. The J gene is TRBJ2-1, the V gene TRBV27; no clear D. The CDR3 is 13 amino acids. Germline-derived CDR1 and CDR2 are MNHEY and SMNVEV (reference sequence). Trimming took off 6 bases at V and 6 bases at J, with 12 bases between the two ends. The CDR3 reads CASRVHPFNEQFF. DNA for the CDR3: TGTGCCAGCAGGGTGCATCCATTCAATGAGCAGTTCTTC.

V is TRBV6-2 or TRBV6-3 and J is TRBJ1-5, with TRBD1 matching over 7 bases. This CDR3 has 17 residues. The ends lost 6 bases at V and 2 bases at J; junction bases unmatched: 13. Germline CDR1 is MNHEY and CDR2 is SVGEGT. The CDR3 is CASRHGRGTEGNQPQHF. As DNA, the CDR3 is TGTGCCAGCAGACACGGACGCGGGACAGAAGGCAATCAGCCCCAGCATTTT.

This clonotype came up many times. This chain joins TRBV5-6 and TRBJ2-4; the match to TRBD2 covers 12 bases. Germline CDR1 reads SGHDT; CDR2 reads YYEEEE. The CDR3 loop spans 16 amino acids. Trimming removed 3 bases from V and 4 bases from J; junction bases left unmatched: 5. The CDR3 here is CASSSSGRAQKNIQYF. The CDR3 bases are TGTGCCAGCAGCTCTAGCGGGAGGGCCCAAAAAAACATTCAGTACTTC.

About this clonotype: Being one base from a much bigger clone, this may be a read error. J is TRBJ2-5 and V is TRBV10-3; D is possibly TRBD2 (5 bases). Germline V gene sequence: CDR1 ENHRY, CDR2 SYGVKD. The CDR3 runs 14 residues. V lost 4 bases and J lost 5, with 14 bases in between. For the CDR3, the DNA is TGTGCCATCAGTGTTCGGGCGGGCCATGAGACCCAGTACTTC. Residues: CAISVRAGHETQYF.

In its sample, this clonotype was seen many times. The CDR3 sequence is CASSDRDGETQYF. For the CDR3, the DNA is TGTGCCAGCAGCGACAGGGATGGAGAGACCCAGTACTTC. The chain couples TRBV12-3 or TRBV12-4 to TRBJ2-5; 7 nucleotides agree with TRBD1. The CDR3 sequence is 13 residues long. V lost 6 bases and J lost 4; bases outside the gene matches: 5.

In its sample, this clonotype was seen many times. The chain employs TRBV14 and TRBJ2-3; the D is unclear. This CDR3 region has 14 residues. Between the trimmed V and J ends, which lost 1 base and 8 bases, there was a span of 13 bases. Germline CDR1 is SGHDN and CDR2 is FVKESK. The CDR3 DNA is TGTGCCAGCAGCCAAGTTTTATCATCGGGTACGCAGTATTTT. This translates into CASSQVLSSGTQYF.

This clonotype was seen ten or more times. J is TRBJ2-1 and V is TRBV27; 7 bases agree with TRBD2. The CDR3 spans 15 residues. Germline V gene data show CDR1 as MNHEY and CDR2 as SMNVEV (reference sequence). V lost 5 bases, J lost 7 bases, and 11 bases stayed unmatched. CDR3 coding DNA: TGTGCCAGCAGTATTCGCCGGGGGGACGGGAATGAGCAGTTCTTC. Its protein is CASSIRRGDGNEQFF.

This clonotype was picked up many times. The CDR3 reads CASSQEPGGPWDTQYF. The CDR3 DNA sequence: TGTGCCAGCAGCCAAGAGCCGGGAGGGCCTTGGGATACGCAGTATTTT. The chain has TRBV4-2 and TRBJ2-3, with TRBD2 matching 8 bases. With V trimmed by 0 bases and J by 6 bases, 8 bases remained unmatched. Germline CDR1 and CDR2: LGHNA and YNFKEQ. The CDR3 runs 16 residues.

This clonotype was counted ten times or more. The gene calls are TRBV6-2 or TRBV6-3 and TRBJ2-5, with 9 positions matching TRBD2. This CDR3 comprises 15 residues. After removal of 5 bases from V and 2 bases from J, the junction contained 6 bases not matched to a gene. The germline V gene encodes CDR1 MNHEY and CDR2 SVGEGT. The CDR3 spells CASSGAAGGQETQYF. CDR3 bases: TGTGCCAGCAGTGGCGCGGCGGGAGGGCAAGAGACCCAGTACTTC.